This T cell receptor (beta chain) was obtained from a study of cytomegalovirus exposure and HLA in healthy donors. Findings and limits, study-wide: In a later analysis, CMV-associated beta chains were mostly HLA-associated, it appeared. The study assumed roughly uniform donor sequencing depth for presence/absence analyses. Rare sequences made up most TCRs, while some public TCRs were found in many donors. Cytomegalovirus status was reportedly diagnosed by the classifier with high sensitivity and specificity.

The primer mix had 60 Vbeta and 13 Jbeta primers. TCRdb's copy holds only in-frame clones and misses some; the assay was immunoSEQ multiplex PCR. The sample carries some 130,000 clones, roughly 85% recorded once. Germline CDR1 SSHAT, CDR2 FNYEAQ (reference sequence). The J segment lost 7 bases and the V segment lost 2 bases, leaving 13 bases of the junction unmatched. This CDR3 is built from 16 residues. To note about this clone: What it binds is not known.

The chain uses TRBV7-7 and TRBJ2-5, with TRBD2 identical over 7 bases. Material: PBMCs. This receptor was taken from a man in his forties in good health and CMV-seropositive. CDR3 in DNA: TGTGCCAGCAGCTTACGAAATAGCGGGTCCCCAGGGACCCAGTACTTC. It is translated as CASSLRNSGSPGTQYF.